These 20 T cell receptor beta chains originate from one sample sequenced in a study of spatial heterogeneity in lung cancer. TCRdb re-called the 5' RACE reads through MiXCR, storing one row per CDR3 protein. The data show fewer than 5,000 distinct CDR3 sequences, around 24% seen once. Time point specified: sample taken at primary tumor resection. No cells were sorted before sequencing. The whole RNA sequenced was extracted from tumor, nontumor lung or frozen PBMC. The material was PBMCs, obtained at surgery. All receptors derive from a female donor with early-stage non-small cell lung cancer.

This clonotype is medium-sized within its sample. Because this beta chain is a stray read in a library intended to capture alpha chains, its abundance should not be given much weight. This sequence joins TRBV4-3 and TRBJ2-7; D possibly corresponds to TRBD2 (5 bases). V was cut by 0 bases and J by 6 bases, with 15 bases left in between. Per the germline V gene, CDR1 is LGHNA and CDR2 is YSLEER. This CDR3 is built from 15 residues. As DNA, the CDR3 is TGCGCCAGCAGCCAAGAGTTTGGGTTAGCGACCGAGCAGTACTTC. This encodes CASSQEFGLATEQYF.

By proportion, this clonotype is medium-sized. With the library built for alpha chains, this beta chain is off target and its frequency is not meaningful. The chain carries TRBV6-4 and TRBJ2-1, with 9 bases that match TRBD1. There are 14 residues in the CDR3. Germline assignment: CDR1 MRHNA and CDR2 SNTAGT. V lost 6 bases to trimming and J lost 8 bases; unmatched junction nucleotides: 8. The CDR3 loop is CASSTGTGTDEQFF. DNA of the CDR3: TGTGCCAGCAGCACCGGGACAGGGACCGATGAGCAGTTCTTC.

This clonotype is judged medium-sized. The library was built for alpha chains, so this beta chain is an off-target read and its size means little. V and J are TRBV7-2 and TRBJ2-6; 7 bases align to TRBD2. The length of the CDR3 is 15 residues. V trimming: 3 bases; J trimming: 1 base; junction bases outside the gene matches: 0. The V gene's germline CDR1 is SGHTA and CDR2 FQGNSA. CDR3 in DNA: TGTGCCAGCAGCTTCGGGGGGTCTGGGGCCAACGTCCTGACTTTC. Residues: CASSFGGSGANVLTF.

This clonotype turned up a few times. Because the library targeted alpha chains, this beta chain is an off-target read whose size means little. The V gene is TRBV6-1, the J gene TRBJ1-5; D may be TRBD1 (5 bases). Germline CDR1 is MNHNS and CDR2 is SASEGT. The V and J ends lost 2 bases and 0 bases respectively, with 14 bases between them. The CDR3 covers 17 residues. CDR3: CASSESAGTNSNQPQHF. The CDR3 region has the DNA TGTGCCAGCAGTGAATCGGCAGGGACTAATAGCAATCAGCCCCAGCATTTT.

By share of the sample, this clonotype is medium-sized. The library was built for alpha chains, so this beta chain is an off-target read and its size means little. The chain links TRBV10-1 to TRBJ2-7; D call uncertain. Per germline, CDR1 WNHNN and CDR2 SYGVQD (reference sequence). The V end lost 8 bases, the J end lost 5 bases, and 13 bases lay between the germline ends. The CDR3 spans 12 residues. In DNA form, the CDR3 reads TGCGCCAGCCCGTGTAAGATTAACGAGCAGTACTTC. This sequence encodes CASPCKINEQYF.

This clonotype was recorded a few times. The library was designed around alpha chains, so this beta chain is a stray read whose abundance carries little weight. The chain links TRBV7-2 to TRBJ2-3; 7 bases agree with TRBD1. This CDR3 is 16 amino acids long. V trimming: 0 bases; J trimming: 3 bases; junction bases outside the gene matches: 6. Germline CDR1 SGHTA, CDR2 FQGNSA. The CDR3 region is CASSLASSRGTDTQYF. The DNA for the CDR3 is TGTGCCAGCAGCTTAGCGTCGAGCAGGGGGACAGATACGCAGTATTTT.

This clonotype has just a few counts. Within a library made for alpha chains, this beta chain is off target, and its count is uninformative. The chain joins TRBV20-1 to TRBJ2-7; D tentatively fits TRBD1 or TRBD2 (5 bases each). V was cut by 5 bases and J by 4 bases, with 15 bases left in between. The CDR3 is 13 residues long. Per germline, CDR1 DFQATT and CDR2 SNEGSKA (reference sequence). The CDR3 region has the DNA TGCAGTGCTGAGGGCAGGGTCGCGTACGAGCAGTACTTC. Protein sequence: CSAEGRVAYEQYF.

For this clonotype: Being off target in a library aimed at alpha chains, this beta chain has a size of little meaning. The chain employs TRBV20-1 and TRBJ2-1, with 9 bases fitting TRBD2. Germline V gives CDR1 DFQATT, CDR2 SNEGSKA (reference sequence). Unmatched junction bases numbered 14, after V lost 5 bases and J lost 9 bases. This CDR3 contains 15 residues. CDR3 in DNA: TGCAGTGCTGCCGACGCGGCTAGCGGGACCGGTGAGCAGTTCTTC. This sequence encodes CSAADAASGTGEQFF.

This clonotype has just a few counts. Within a library made for alpha chains, this beta chain is off target, and its count is uninformative. The J gene is TRBJ2-1, the V gene TRBV6-2 or TRBV6-3; 8 bases agree with TRBD2. Germline V lookup: CDR1 MNHEY, CDR2 SVGEGT. The CDR3 has 15 residues. The ends lost 5 bases at V and 8 bases at J; junction bases unmatched: 11. The CDR3 loop is CASSHQSGRFDEQFF. In nucleotides, the CDR3 is TGTGCCAGCAGTCACCAGAGCGGGAGATTCGATGAGCAGTTCTTC.

Details on this clonotype: A library prepared for alpha chains yielded this beta chain as an off-target read; its size is of little meaning. V gene TRBV7-2 combines with J gene TRBJ2-7; D perhaps matches TRBD2 (5 bases). CDR3 size: 14 residues. CDR1 and CDR2 from the germline V gene are SGHTA and FQGNSA. Deletions cut 1 base from V and 4 bases from J, with 11 bases between. The CDR3: CASSLGRPPYEQYF. The CDR3, as DNA: TGTGCCAGCAGCTTAGGGAGGCCCCCATACGAGCAGTACTTC.

In this sample, this clonotype turned up a few times. The library was built for alpha chains, so this beta chain is an off-target read and its size means little. The V gene is TRBV15, the J gene TRBJ2-1; 7 bases are shared with TRBD1. The V segment lost 1 base and the J segment 8 bases; nucleotides outside the gene matches: 8. Germline lookup yields CDR1 LNHNV and CDR2 YYDKDF (reference sequence). This CDR3 is 15 amino acids long. The CDR3 DNA reads TGTGCCACCAGCAGAGGTGTTTCAGGGGGTGATGAGCAGTTCTTC. Amino acids: CATSRGVSGGDEQFF.

This clonotype is deemed medium-sized. For a library built for alpha chains, this beta chain is a stray read; little rests on its size. The gene calls are TRBV24-1 and TRBJ2-7; perhaps D is TRBD1 or TRBD2 (5 bases each). The V gene's germline CDR1 is KGHDR and CDR2 SFDVKD. The V gene lost 6 bases and the J gene lost 6 bases, with 11 bases spanning the gap. CDR3 length: 12 residues. The CDR3 coding sequence is TGTGCCACCAGTTTTGGGACGGGCGAGCAGTACTTC. Its translation: CATSFGTGEQYF.

This clonotype was found a few times. In a library made to pick up alpha chains, this beta chain is a stray read with a size that means little. The rearrangement links TRBV27 to TRBJ2-7, with no clear D. Germline CDR1 reads MNHEY; CDR2 reads SMNVEV (reference sequence). The CDR3 spans 14 residues. With 6 bases removed from V and 2 bases from J, the gap between germline ends came to 14 bases. CDR3 sequence: CASRPARGTYEQYF. As DNA, the CDR3 is TGTGCCAGCAGGCCTGCGCGCGGAACCTACGAGCAGTACTTC.

Worth noting for this clonotype: Found in a library prepared for alpha chains, this beta chain is an off-target read, and its abundance has little meaning. The chain employs TRBV29-1 and TRBJ2-1; D possibly corresponds to TRBD1 (5 bases). Germline CDR1 SQVTM, CDR2 ANQGSEA. This CDR3 contains 15 residues. Deletions cut 4 bases from V and 7 bases from J, with 20 bases between. The CDR3 bases are TGCAGCGTTGTAGGCGTGGGCAGGGTTGAAAATGAGCAGTTCTTC. This gives the protein CSVVGVGRVENEQFF.

In regard to this clonotype: This beta chain is a stray read from a library made for alpha chains; its abundance is not meaningful. The chain has TRBV6-9 and TRBJ2-1; the match to TRBD2 covers 7 bases. The J segment lost 6 bases and the V segment lost 4 bases, leaving 15 bases of the junction unmatched. Germline V lookup: CDR1 MNHGY, CDR2 SVAAGI. This CDR3 region has 17 residues. CDR3 sequence: CASSSPPRGGSSNEQFF. The CDR3 DNA reads as TGTGCCAGCAGTTCCCCCCCGCGGGGCGGGAGTAGCAATGAGCAGTTCTTC.

In regard to this clonotype: This beta chain appears as a stray read in a library generated for alpha chains; its size is not informative. The chain couples TRBV4-1 to TRBJ2-5; tentatively, D is TRBD1 or TRBD2 (6 bases each). The CDR3 is 16 amino acids. V lost 0 bases, J lost 5 bases, and 16 bases lay in between. In germline, CDR1 is MGHRA, CDR2 YSYEKL. CDR3 sequence reads: CASSQDFTGAGETQYF. CDR3 DNA sequence: TGCGCCAGCAGCCAAGACTTTACGGGGGCAGGGGAGACCCAGTACTTC.

This clonotype has just a few counts. This beta chain appears as a stray read in a library generated for alpha chains; its size is not informative. The chain combines TRBV12-3 or TRBV12-4 with TRBJ2-1, with D unresolved. The CDR3 is 13 amino acids. V was clipped by 8 bases and J by 2 bases, with 10 bases between them. The CDR3 loop reads CASAGIAYNEQFF. Here the CDR3 DNA reads TGTGCCAGCGCCGGTATTGCCTACAATGAGCAGTTCTTC.

In the case of this clonotype: Because the library targeted alpha chains, this beta chain is an off-target read whose size means little. The chain recombines TRBV20-1 with TRBJ2-2; D is possibly TRBD1 (6 bases). There are 15 residues in the CDR3. The germline V and J ends were trimmed by 7 bases and 0 bases, with 15 bases remaining between them. Germline values: CDR1 DFQATT, CDR2 SNEGSKA (reference sequence). The CDR3 DNA follows: TGCAGTGTAGCTCCACAGGGCTCGAACACCGGGGAGCTGTTTTTT. Translated, it gives CSVAPQGSNTGELFF.

Of note for this clonotype: A library made for alpha chains picked up this beta chain off target, so its size means little. The chain recombines TRBV6-1 with TRBJ2-2; D gene ambiguous. The CDR3 totals 15 residues. V dropped 4 bases and J dropped 6 bases, with 15 bases sitting between them. Germline V gene sequence: CDR1 MNHNS, CDR2 SASEGT. CDR3 bases: TGTGCCAGCAGTGTTCACCCCACTGAACCCGGGGAGCTGTTTTTT. Amino acid sequence: CASSVHPTEPGELFF.

On this clonotype itself: This beta chain represents an off-target read in a library built for alpha chains; its size is of limited meaning. This chain links TRBV6-6 with TRBJ2-3; no definite D call. The CDR3 consists of 11 residues. Per germline, CDR1 MNHNY and CDR2 SVGAGI (reference sequence). V shed 3 bases and J shed 5 bases, with 3 bases lying between them. The CDR3 DNA reads as TGTGCCAGCAGTTATGGAGATACGCAGTATTTT. Translating gives CASSYGDTQYF.